This T cell receptor (beta chain) was captured in a study of glioma-infiltrating T cells after dendritic cell vaccination. In germline, CDR1 is SGHVS, CDR2 FNYEAQ. The CDR3 runs to 12 residues. V shed 4 bases and J shed 9 bases, with 10 bases lying between them. Time point indicated: after dendritic cell vaccination, including at tumor progression/relapse. Only in-frame clones appear in the TCRdb table, and some are missing; sequencing was by immunoSEQ multiplex PCR. The data show some 90,000 clones, with about 81% seen just once and approximately 2% held by the top ten. The TCR originated in a human donor with glioblastoma. This specimen consisted of blood, obtained after dendritic cell vaccination. The V gene is TRBV7-6, the J gene TRBJ2-1, with a weak D call TRBD2 (6 bases). CDR3 sequence reads: CASSYTSREQFF. In DNA form, the CDR3 reads TGTGCCAGCAGCTATACTAGCCGTGAGCAGTTCTTC.